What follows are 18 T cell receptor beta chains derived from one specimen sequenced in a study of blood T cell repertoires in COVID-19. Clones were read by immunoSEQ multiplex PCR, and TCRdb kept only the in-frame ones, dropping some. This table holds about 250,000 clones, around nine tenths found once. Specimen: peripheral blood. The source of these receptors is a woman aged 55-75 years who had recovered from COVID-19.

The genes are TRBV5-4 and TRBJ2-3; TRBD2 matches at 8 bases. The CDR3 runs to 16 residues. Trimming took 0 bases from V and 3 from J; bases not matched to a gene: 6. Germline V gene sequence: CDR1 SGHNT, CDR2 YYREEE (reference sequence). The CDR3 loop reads CASSLERGGQTDTQYF. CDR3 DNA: TGTGCCAGCAGCTTGGAACGGGGGGGCCAAACAGATACGCAGTATTTT.

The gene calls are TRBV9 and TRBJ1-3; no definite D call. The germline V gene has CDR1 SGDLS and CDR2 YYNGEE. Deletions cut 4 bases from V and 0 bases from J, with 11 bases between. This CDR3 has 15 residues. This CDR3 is CASSPTAFSGNTIYF. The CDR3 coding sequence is TGTGCCAGCAGCCCTACAGCTTTCTCTGGAAACACCATATATTTT.

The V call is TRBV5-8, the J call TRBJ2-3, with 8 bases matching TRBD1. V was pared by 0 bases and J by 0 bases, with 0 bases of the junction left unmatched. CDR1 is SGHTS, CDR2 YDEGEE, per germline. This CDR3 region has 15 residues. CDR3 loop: CASSLGDRSTDTQYF. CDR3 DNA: TGTGCCAGCAGCTTGGGGGACAGGAGCACAGATACGCAGTATTTT.

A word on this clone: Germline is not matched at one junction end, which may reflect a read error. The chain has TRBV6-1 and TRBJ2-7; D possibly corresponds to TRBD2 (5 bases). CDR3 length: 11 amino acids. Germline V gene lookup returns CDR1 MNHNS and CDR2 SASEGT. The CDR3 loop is CASSEISRGIF. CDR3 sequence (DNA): TGTGCCAGCAGTGAAATATCCCGGGGAATCTTC.

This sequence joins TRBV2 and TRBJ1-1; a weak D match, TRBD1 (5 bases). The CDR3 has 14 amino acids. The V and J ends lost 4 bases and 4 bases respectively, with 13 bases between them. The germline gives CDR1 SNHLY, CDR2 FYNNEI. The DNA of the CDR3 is TGTGCCAGCAGTGCTACCTCGCAGGGCACTGAAGCTTTCTTT. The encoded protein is CASSATSQGTEAFF.

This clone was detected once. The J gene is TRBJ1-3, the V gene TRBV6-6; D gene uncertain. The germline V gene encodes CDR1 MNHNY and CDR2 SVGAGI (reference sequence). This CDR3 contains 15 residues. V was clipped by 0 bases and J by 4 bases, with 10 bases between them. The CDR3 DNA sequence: TGTGCCAGCAGTTACTCGGGTGTAGCCGGAAACACCATATATTTT. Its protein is CASSYSGVAGNTIYF.

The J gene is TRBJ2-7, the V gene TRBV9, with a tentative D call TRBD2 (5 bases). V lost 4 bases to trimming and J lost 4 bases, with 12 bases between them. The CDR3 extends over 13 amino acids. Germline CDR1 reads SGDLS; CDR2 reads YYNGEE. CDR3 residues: CASSPGGFYEQYF. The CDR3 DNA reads TGTGCCAGCAGCCCTGGAGGCTTTTACGAGCAGTACTTC.

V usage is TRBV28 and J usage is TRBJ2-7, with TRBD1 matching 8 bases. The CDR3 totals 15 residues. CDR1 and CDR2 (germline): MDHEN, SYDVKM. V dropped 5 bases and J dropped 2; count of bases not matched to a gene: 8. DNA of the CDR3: TGTGCCAGCAGTACCCTCGGGACAGGCGCCTACGAGCAGTACTTC. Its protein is CASSTLGTGAYEQYF.

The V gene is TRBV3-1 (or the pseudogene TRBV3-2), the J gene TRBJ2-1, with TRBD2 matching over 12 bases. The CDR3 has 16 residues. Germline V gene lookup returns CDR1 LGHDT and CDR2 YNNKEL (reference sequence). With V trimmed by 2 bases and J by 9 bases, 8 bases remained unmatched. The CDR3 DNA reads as TGTGCCAGCAGCCAATCGCTAGCGGGGGGGCCGGGTGAGCAGTTCTTC. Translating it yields CASSQSLAGGPGEQFF.

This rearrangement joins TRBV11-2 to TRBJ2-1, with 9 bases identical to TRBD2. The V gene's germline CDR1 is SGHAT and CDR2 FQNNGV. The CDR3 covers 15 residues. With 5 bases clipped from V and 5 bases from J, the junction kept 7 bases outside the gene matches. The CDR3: CASSAGLAQNNEQFF. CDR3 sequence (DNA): TGTGCCAGCAGCGCCGGACTAGCGCAAAACAATGAGCAGTTCTTC.

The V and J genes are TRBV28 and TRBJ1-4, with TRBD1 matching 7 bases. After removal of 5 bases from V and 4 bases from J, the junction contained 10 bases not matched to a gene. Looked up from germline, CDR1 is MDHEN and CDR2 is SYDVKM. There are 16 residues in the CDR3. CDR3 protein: CASSGRQGRVNEKLFF. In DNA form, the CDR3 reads TGTGCCAGCAGTGGGAGACAGGGTAGGGTTAATGAAAAACTGTTTTTT.

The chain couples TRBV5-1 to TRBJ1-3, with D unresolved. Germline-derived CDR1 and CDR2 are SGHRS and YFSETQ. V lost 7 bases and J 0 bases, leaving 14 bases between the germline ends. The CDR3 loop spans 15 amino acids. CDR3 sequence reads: CASYPGTVSGNTIYF. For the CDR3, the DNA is TGCGCCAGCTACCCGGGAACGGTCTCTGGAAACACCATATATTTT.

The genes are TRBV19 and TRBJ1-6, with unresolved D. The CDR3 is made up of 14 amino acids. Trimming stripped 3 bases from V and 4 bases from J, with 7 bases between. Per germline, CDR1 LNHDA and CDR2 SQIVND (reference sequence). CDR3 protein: CASSMAAYNSPLHF. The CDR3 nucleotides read TGTGCCAGTAGTATGGCCGCTTATAATTCACCCCTCCACTTT. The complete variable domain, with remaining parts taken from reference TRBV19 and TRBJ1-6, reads DGGITQSPKYLFRKEGQNVTLSCEQNLNHDAMYWYRQDPGQGLRLIYYSQIVNDFQKGDIAEGYSVSREKKESFPLTVTSAQKNPTAFYLCASSMAAYNSPLHFGNGTRLTVT.

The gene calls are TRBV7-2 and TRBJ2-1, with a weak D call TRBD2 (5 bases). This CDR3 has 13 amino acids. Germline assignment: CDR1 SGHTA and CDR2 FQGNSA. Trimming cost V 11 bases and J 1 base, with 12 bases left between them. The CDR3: CAAGGTSYNEQFF. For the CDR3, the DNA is TGTGCCGCCGGAGGAACATCCTACAATGAGCAGTTCTTC.

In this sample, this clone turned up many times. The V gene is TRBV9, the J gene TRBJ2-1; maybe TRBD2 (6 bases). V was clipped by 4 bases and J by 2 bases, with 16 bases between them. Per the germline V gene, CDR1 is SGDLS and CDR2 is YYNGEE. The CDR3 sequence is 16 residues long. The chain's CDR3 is CASSPRIGGTYNEQFF. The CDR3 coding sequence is TGTGCCAGCAGCCCCCGTATTGGAGGGACCTACAATGAGCAGTTCTTC.

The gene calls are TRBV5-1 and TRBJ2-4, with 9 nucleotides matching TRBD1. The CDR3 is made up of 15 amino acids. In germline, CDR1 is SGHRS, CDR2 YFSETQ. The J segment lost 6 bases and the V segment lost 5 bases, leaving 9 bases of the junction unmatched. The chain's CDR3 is CASSPRQGEGNIQYF. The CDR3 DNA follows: TGCGCCAGCAGTCCACGACAGGGGGAGGGAAACATTCAGTACTTC.

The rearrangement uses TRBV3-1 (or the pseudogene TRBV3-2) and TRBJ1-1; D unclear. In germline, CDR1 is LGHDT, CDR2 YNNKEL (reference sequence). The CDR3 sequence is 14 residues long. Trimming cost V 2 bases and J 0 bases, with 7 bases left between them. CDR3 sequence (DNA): TGTGCCAGCAGCCAACAGGTCCTGAACACTGAAGCTTTCTTT. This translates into CASSQQVLNTEAFF.

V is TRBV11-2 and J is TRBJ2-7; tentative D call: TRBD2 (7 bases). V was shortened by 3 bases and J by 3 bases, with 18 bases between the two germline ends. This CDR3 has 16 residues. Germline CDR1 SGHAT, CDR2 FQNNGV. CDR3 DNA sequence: TGTGCCAGCAGCTTCCCGGGCGGGGGCCGCTACTACGAGCAGTACTTC. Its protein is CASSFPGGGRYYEQYF. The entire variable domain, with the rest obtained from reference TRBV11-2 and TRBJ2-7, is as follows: EAGVAQSPRYKIIEKRQSVAFWCNPISGHATLYWYQQILGQGPKLLIQFQNNGVVDDSQLPKDRFSAERLKGVDSTLKIQPAKLEDSAVYLCASSFPGGGRYYEQYFGPGTRLTVT.